Listed below are T cell receptor beta chains from one sample, sequenced in a study of chemoradiotherapy in HPV16-positive cancers. Sequenced by immunoSEQ multiplex PCR; TCRdb stores in-frame clones only, minus some. Of fewer than 6,000 clones in the sample, over 70% were seen once. The input for sequencing was tumor tissue, taken from a patient who underwent chemoradiotherapy. These receptors all stem from a human donor with HPV-associated anogenital cancer. The CDR3 runs from the conserved cysteine through the conserved F or W. Fields, in order: V gene, clone size, J gene, D gene, CDR3 DNA, CDR3 protein. A D gene is named only where the DNA matches it firmly. Clone size is stated in some rows and not others, as once, few, many or a class when expanded.

>TRBV7-9|NA|TRBJ2-3|NA
TGTGCCAGCAGCTCCTACTGGGCAGGGGCCACAGATACGCAGTATTTT
CASSSYWAGATDTQYF
>TRBV7-6|few|TRBJ2-5|NA
TGTGCCAGCAGCTTACTGCGGAGGGCACAAGAGACCCAGTACTTC
CASSLLRRAQETQYF
>TRBV29-1|NA|TRBJ2-2|NA
TGCAGCGTTGACCAGCAAAACACCGGGGAGCTGTTTTTT
CSVDQQNTGELFF
>TRBV5-1|once|TRBJ2-3|NA
TGCGCCAGCAGCTTACGACAGGGCACAGATACGCAGTATTTT
CASSLRQGTDTQYF
>TRBV18|NA|TRBJ2-5|NA
TGTGCCAGCTCACCCTCGGAACGTTACCAAGAGACCCAGTACTTC
CASSPSERYQETQYF
>TRBV7-3|NA|TRBJ2-1|NA
TGTGCCAGCAGCTCGGGACGGAGCTCCTACAATGAGCAGTTCTTC
CASSSGRSSYNEQFF
>TRBV29-1|NA|TRBJ1-2|NA
TGCAGCGTTGAAAGTAATAACTATGGCTACACCTTC
CSVESNNYGYTF
>TRBV29-1|NA|TRBJ1-4|NA
TGCAGCGTGAAGGACGGGCGGTCATCTAATGAAAAACTGTTTTTT
CSVKDGRSSNEKLFF
>TRBV6-1|once|TRBJ1-2|NA
TGTGCCAGCAGTGAAGATGGCAGTATTGGTGGCTACACCTTC
CASSEDGSIGGYTF
>TRBV11-2|once|TRBJ2-7|NA
TGTGCCAGCAGCTCGGGCCCCTCGGGGTACGAGCAGTACTTC
CASSSGPSGYEQYF
>TRBV10-1|NA|TRBJ1-1|TRBD1
TGCGCCAGCAGTGGCCGGACAGGGAACACTGAAGCTTTCTTT
CASSGRTGNTEAFF
>TRBV5-1|once|TRBJ2-1|NA
TGCGCCAGCAGCTCAATTCTTCCCCCGGAGCAGTTCTTC
CASSSILPPEQFF
>TRBV5-1|NA|TRBJ2-1|NA
TGCGCCAGCACCATGGGGGAGGCTGCTGCCTACAATGAGCAGTTCTTC
CASTMGEAAAYNEQFF
>TRBV5-6|NA|TRBJ1-5|TRBD1
TGTGCCAGCAGCATTTTACAGGGGGCTGACAATCAGCCCCAGCATTTT
CASSILQGADNQPQHF
>TRBV2|few|TRBJ1-1|NA
TGTGCCAGCAGTGAAGCGCAGGACGTGAACACTGAAGCTTTCTTT
CASSEAQDVNTEAFF